Presented here are 13 T cell receptor beta chains from one specimen sequenced in a study of blood T cell repertoires in COVID-19. Generated by immunoSEQ multiplex PCR, the TCRdb table keeps only in-frame clones and is missing some. The sample lists some 59,000 clones, roughly 90% occurring once. What was sequenced was peripheral blood. The receptors come from a man in his fifties or sixties with acute or convalescent COVID-19.

CDR3 DNA sequence: TGTGCCAGCAGCCCCGGGACAGACTATGGCTACACCTTC. Protein: CASSPGTDYGYTF. The chain has TRBV11-2 and TRBJ1-2; 7 bases align to TRBD1. J was trimmed by 3 bases and V by 5 bases; bases with no gene match: 3. The CDR3 has 13 residues. CDR1 is SGHAT, CDR2 FQNNGV, per germline.

V and J are TRBV30 and TRBJ1-3; maybe TRBD1 (5 bases). CDR1 is GTSNPN, CDR2 SVGIG, per germline (reference sequence). The V end lost 3 bases, the J end lost 0 bases, and 6 bases lay between the germline ends. The CDR3 consists of 13 residues. The CDR3 DNA sequence: TGTGCCTGGAGACAGGCCTCTGGAAACACCATATATTTT. It codes for CAWRQASGNTIYF. Using reference TRBV30 and TRBJ1-3 for the parts outside the CDR3, the full variable domain is SQTIHQWPATLVQPVGSPLSLECTVEGTSNPNLYWYRQAAGRGLQLLFYSVGIGQISSEVPQNLSASRPQDRQFILSSKKLLLSDSGFYLCAWRQASGNTIYFGEGSWLTVV.

V usage is TRBV19 and J usage is TRBJ2-2; possible D gene TRBD2, 6 bases. Germline values: CDR1 LNHDA, CDR2 SQIVND (reference sequence). This CDR3 has 15 residues. Trimming took 3 bases from V and 5 from J, leaving 13 bases between them. The CDR3 bases are TGTGCCAGTAGTATGGCTGGGGGGATAACCGGGGAGCTGTTTTTT. It yields the protein CASSMAGGITGELFF.

The chain uses TRBV7-8 and TRBJ2-2; 7 bases align to TRBD1. V lost 7 bases and J lost 6; bases outside the gene matches: 14. CDR3 length: 16 amino acids. The V gene's germline CDR1 is SGHVS and CDR2 FQNEAQ. CDR3 bases: TGTGCCAGCATAAATCCGAGACAGGGCATGTCCGGGGAGCTGTTTTTT. Translation gives CASINPRQGMSGELFF.

This clone was seen only a few times. The chain uses TRBV20-1 and TRBJ2-7; the D gene is possibly TRBD2 (5 bases). CDR3 length: 15 residues. V was trimmed by 3 bases and J by 3 bases, leaving 18 bases between them. CDR1 DFQATT and CDR2 SNEGSKA come from the germline V gene (reference sequence). The CDR3 DNA sequence: TGCAGTGCTAGTCTCCCGGGAAGCGGTGACTACGAGCAGTACTTC. This gives the protein CSASLPGSGDYEQYF.

The chain carries TRBV6-6 and TRBJ2-3; the match to TRBD2 covers 12 bases. Germline loops: CDR1 MNHNY, CDR2 SVGAGI (reference sequence). V was pared by 6 bases and J by 4 bases, with 5 bases of the junction left unmatched. The CDR3 has 15 residues. In DNA, the CDR3 is TGTGCCAGCAGACGGACTAGCGGGACTGCAGATACGCAGTATTTT. It encodes CASRRTSGTADTQYF.

Details on this clone: The identical CDR3 is also encoded by other nucleotide sequences in the sample. CDR3: CASSRDRGYEQYF. The DNA for the CDR3 is TGTGCCAGTAGTAGGGACAGGGGTTACGAGCAGTACTTC. The genes are TRBV19 and TRBJ2-7; 10 positions agree with TRBD1. This CDR3 is 13 amino acids long. Per germline, CDR1 LNHDA and CDR2 SQIVND (reference sequence). J gave up 4 bases and V 4 bases, and 1 base lay outside the gene matches. Combining the CDR3 with reference TRBV19 and TRBJ2-7 gives the whole variable domain DGGITQSPKYLFRKEGQNVTLSCEQNLNHDAMYWYRQDPGQGLRLIYYSQIVNDFQKGDIAEGYSVSREKKESFPLTVTSAQKNPTAFYLCASSRDRGYEQYFGPGTRLTVT.

This chain joins TRBV19 and TRBJ2-5, with TRBD1 matching over 9 bases. Germline V gene data show CDR1 as LNHDA and CDR2 as SQIVND (reference sequence). V lost 5 bases, J lost 5 bases, and 6 bases stayed unmatched. The CDR3 is 14 amino acids. CDR3 coding DNA: TGTGCCAGTAGTCCGGGACAGGGTTCGGAGACCCAGTACTTC. Residues: CASSPGQGSETQYF.

The rearrangement links TRBV28 to TRBJ1-3; TRBD1 matches 7 bases. This CDR3 has 17 residues. Germline V gene lookup returns CDR1 MDHEN and CDR2 SYDVKM. V lost 6 bases and J lost 0; bases outside the gene matches: 11. For the CDR3, the DNA is TGTGCCAGCAGGGGGACCGGGACAGAAGTCTCTGGAAACACCATATATTTT. It translates to CASRGTGTEVSGNTIYF.

The chain combines TRBV9 with TRBJ2-5; 8 positions agree with TRBD2. This CDR3 has 17 residues. V shed 0 bases and J 1 base; nucleotides not matched to a gene: 8. Germline-derived CDR1 and CDR2 are SGDLS and YYNGEE. CDR3 sequence reads: CASSVELAGSGQETQYF. CDR3 DNA sequence: TGTGCCAGCAGCGTAGAATTAGCGGGGAGTGGCCAAGAGACCCAGTACTTC.

V usage is TRBV6-5 and J usage is TRBJ2-5; tentatively, D is TRBD2 (6 bases). Trimming left V 5 bases short and J 4 bases short, with 17 bases between. The germline CDR1 and CDR2 sequences are MNHEY and SVGAGI. The CDR3 consists of 15 residues. In DNA form, the CDR3 reads TGTGCCAGCAGTCCGGGGAGTATGCGGGGAGAGACCCAGTACTTC. It translates to CASSPGSMRGETQYF.

The chain uses TRBV5-1 and TRBJ2-7; 8 bases align to TRBD1. Germline trimming cut 6 bases from V and 2 bases from J; bases unmatched to any gene: 4. Germline V gives CDR1 SGHRS, CDR2 YFSETQ. The CDR3 contains 13 residues. The CDR3 nucleotides are TGCGCCAGCACAACAGGGGGAGCCTACGAGCAGTACTTC. Protein product: CASTTGGAYEQYF.

The rearrangement links TRBV24-1 to TRBJ2-1, with TRBD2 identical over 14 bases. Germline V CDR1 and CDR2: KGHDR, SFDVKD. The CDR3 runs to 17 residues. J lost 6 bases, V lost 3 bases, and 6 bases had no gene match. CDR3: CATSDGLAGGLGNEQFF. Here the CDR3 DNA reads TGTGCCACCAGTGATGGACTAGCGGGAGGTTTAGGCAATGAGCAGTTCTTC.